What follows are 16 T cell receptor beta chains derived from one specimen sequenced in a study of T-cell memory formation after mild COVID-19. MiXCR, applied by TCRdb to the 5' RACE reads, yields one record per CDR3 protein. The sample consists of under 300,000 distinct CDR3 sequences, less than 20% of them appearing once. The sequencing input was PBMCs or a T cell subset sorted from them (not recorded which). The receptors come from a man aged 18 to 30 who had mild COVID-19 (a few samples of this study predate the infection). Cell type and time point are not known.

This chain joins TRBV2 and TRBJ2-1, with 9 bases that match TRBD2. J gave up 0 bases and V 7 bases, and 7 bases lay outside the gene matches. Germline V lookup: CDR1 SNHLY, CDR2 FYNNEI. This CDR3 has 16 residues. In DNA form, the CDR3 reads TGTGCCAGCAAGAAGATAGCGGGGGTCTCCTACAATGAGCAGTTCTTC. Amino acid sequence: CASKKIAGVSYNEQFF.

This clonotype was seen only a few times. The chain couples TRBV7-6 to TRBJ1-1; tentatively, D is TRBD1 (6 bases). The CDR3 covers 17 residues. From germline, CDR1 is SGHVS and CDR2 FNYEAQ. V gave up 3 bases and J gave up 0 bases, with 17 bases separating them. In nucleotides, the CDR3 is TGTGCCAGCAGCTTCAGTCACCAGGGGTTCATGAACACTGAAGCTTTCTTT. Protein product: CASSFSHQGFMNTEAFF.

The chain carries TRBV6-2 or TRBV6-3 and TRBJ1-2; 9 bases agree with TRBD1. The CDR3 is 16 residues long. V lost 6 bases, J lost 2 bases, and 10 bases stayed unmatched. Germline loops: CDR1 MNHEY, CDR2 SVGEGT. The CDR3 bases are TGTGCCAGCAGGAGACCGGGACAGGGCCCGAACTATGGCTACACCTTC. Residues: CASRRPGQGPNYGYTF.

The chain is built from TRBV7-3 and TRBJ2-3; possibly TRBD2 for D (6 bases). The CDR3 runs to 16 residues. Looked up from germline, CDR1 is SGHTA and CDR2 is FQGTGA. Deletions cut 7 bases from V and 1 base from J, with 18 bases between. This chain's CDR3 is CASTFGTGVGTDTQYF. The CDR3 nucleotides are TGTGCCAGCACCTTTGGGACGGGGGTAGGCACAGATACGCAGTATTTT.

The rearrangement uses TRBV7-2 and TRBJ2-1; D is uncertain. Germline loops: CDR1 SGHTA, CDR2 FQGNSA. The germline V and J ends were trimmed by 5 bases and 7 bases, with 24 bases remaining between them. The CDR3 has 17 amino acids. CDR3 nucleotides: TGTGCCAGCAGCCCTGCCCGGCTGGCGGCCCTACCAAATGAGCAGTTCTTC. Translating gives CASSPARLAALPNEQFF.

This clonotype was detected once. V gene TRBV2 combines with J gene TRBJ1-5; 9 bases line up with TRBD1. The trim removed 5 bases at V and 5 bases at J, leaving 4 bases unmatched. The CDR3 spans 14 residues. Germline V gives CDR1 SNHLY, CDR2 FYNNEI. CDR3 sequence: CASSRGQGHQPQHF. As DNA, the CDR3 is TGTGCCAGCAGTCGGGGACAGGGACATCAGCCCCAGCATTTT.

This CDR3 reads CASSTDRGAGNTIYF. DNA of the CDR3: TGTGCCAGCAGTACCGACAGGGGGGCTGGAAACACCATATATTTT. The chain carries TRBV5-5 and TRBJ1-3; 9 positions match TRBD1. V was pared by 5 bases and J by 2 bases, with 5 bases of the junction left unmatched. Germline CDR1 is SGHKS and CDR2 is YYEKEE (reference sequence). The CDR3 consists of 15 residues.

The chain employs TRBV15 and TRBJ2-3; D uncertain. Germline CDR1 and CDR2: LNHNV and YYDKDF (reference sequence). The CDR3 has 14 residues. Deletions cut 5 bases from V and 2 bases from J, with 11 bases between. CDR3 in amino acids: CATSGVGITDTQYF. The CDR3 coding sequence is TGTGCCACCAGCGGAGTCGGAATCACAGATACGCAGTATTTT. The whole variable domain, remainder taken from reference TRBV15 and TRBJ2-3, is DAMVIQNPRYQVTQFGKPVTLSCSQTLNHNVMYWYQQKSSQAPKLLFHYYDKDFNNEADTPDNFQSRRPNTSFCFLDIRSPGLGDTAMYLCATSGVGITDTQYFGPGTRLTVL.

This chain joins TRBV12-3 or TRBV12-4 and TRBJ1-1; D is unclear. The V end lost 2 bases, the J end lost 5 bases, and 12 bases lay between the germline ends. This CDR3 spans 14 amino acids. CDR3 DNA: TGTGCCAGCAGTTTAAGGACCGCGGGGACTGAAGCTTTCTTT. It encodes CASSLRTAGTEAFF.

The rearrangement links TRBV12-3 or TRBV12-4 to TRBJ2-2; D is possibly TRBD1 (5 bases). The CDR3 is 13 amino acids. This CDR3 reads CAFRTTGTGELFF. As DNA, the CDR3 is TGTGCTTTCCGGACAACTGGCACCGGGGAGCTGTTTTTT.

This clonotype turned up a few times. The chain has TRBV12-3 or TRBV12-4 and TRBJ2-7; D is ambiguous. CDR3 length: 13 residues. The ends were cut back, 7 bases at V and 6 bases at J, with 16 bases in the middle. In DNA form, the CDR3 reads TGTGCCAGCAAAATTCTAGGCCTGCCCGAGCAGTACTTC. This gives the protein CASKILGLPEQYF.

This clonotype has a handful of counts. The chain has TRBV20-1 and TRBJ2-7; 7 bases line up with TRBD2. Germline-derived CDR1 and CDR2 are DFQATT and SNEGSKA (reference sequence). This CDR3 is built from 14 residues. V was clipped by 0 bases and J by 0 bases; unmatched bases: 2. The CDR3 region is CSARESGVSYEQYV. CDR3 nucleotides: TGCAGTGCTAGAGAGAGCGGGGTCTCCTACGAGCAGTACGTC.

This clonotype came up a few times. The J gene is TRBJ1-3, the V gene TRBV28, with D maybe TRBD1 (6 bases). V was clipped by 7 bases and J by 3 bases, with 16 bases between them. The CDR3 runs 15 residues. CDR1 is MDHEN, CDR2 SYDVKM, per germline. DNA for the CDR3: TGTGCCAGCACCGGCGGGGGGGCCGGTGGAAACACCATATATTTT. As protein: CASTGGGAGGNTIYF.

This clonotype turned up a few times. Here the CDR3 DNA reads TGTGCCAGCAGCCGCGACAGATCGAACACCGGGGAGCTGTTTTTT. Translating it yields CASSRDRSNTGELFF. The chain has TRBV5-4 and TRBJ2-2, with D tentatively TRBD1 (5 bases). Trimming removed 4 bases at V and 0 bases at J, with 10 bases between. Germline V CDR1 and CDR2: SGHNT, YYREEE (reference sequence). The CDR3 runs to 15 residues.

This clonotype came up a few times. The J gene is TRBJ2-7, the V gene TRBV28, with D unclear. Germline-derived CDR1 and CDR2 are MDHEN and SYDVKM. With 5 bases removed from V and 1 base from J, the gap between germline ends came to 9 bases. The CDR3 loop spans 13 amino acids. The chain's CDR3 is CASSLDWSYEQYV. CDR3 in DNA: TGTGCCAGCAGTCTCGACTGGTCCTACGAGCAGTACGTC.

The chain employs TRBV7-8 and TRBJ2-4; possibly TRBD1 for D (5 bases). The germline V gene encodes CDR1 SGHVS and CDR2 FQNEAQ. The CDR3 runs 14 residues. Trimming took off 5 bases at V and 0 bases at J, with 8 bases between the two ends. The CDR3 spells CASSTRVAKNIQYF. CDR3 in DNA: TGTGCCAGCAGCACCAGGGTAGCCAAAAACATTCAGTACTTC.